These 5 T cell receptor beta chains were all obtained from the same sample, sequenced in a study of T-cell reconstitution after alpha-beta-depleted transplantation in children. TCRbeta library construction was performed incorporating unique molecular identifiers. From the PCR reads, TCRdb called clonotypes with MiXCR, one entry per CDR3 protein. The table records roughly 500,000 distinct CDR3 sequences, 15% to 20% of them present only once. Specimen: PBMCs from the stem cell graft donor, collected from the stem cell graft. The receptors stem from a human donor who donated a stem cell graft to a child with acute lymphoblastic leukemia.

The chain combines TRBV7-9 with TRBJ2-1, with D uncertain. This CDR3 is built from 14 residues. The germline gives CDR1 SEHNR, CDR2 FQNEAQ (reference sequence). Trimming shortened V by 0 bases and J by 9 bases, and 12 bases separated the two germline ends. The CDR3 here is CASSLAASFSEQFF. For the CDR3, the DNA is TGTGCCAGCAGCTTAGCGGCCTCCTTCAGTGAGCAGTTCTTC.

This sequence joins TRBV5-1 and TRBJ1-1; D is unclear. The CDR3 runs to 15 residues. CDR1 SGHRS and CDR2 YFSETQ come from the germline V gene. V lost 0 bases to trimming and J lost 4 bases, with 13 bases between them. The CDR3 nucleotides read TGCGCCAGCAGCTTGGCCCTGGGCTCGGGCACTGAAGCTTTCTTT. Translated: CASSLALGSGTEAFF.

The chain is built from TRBV5-4 and TRBJ2-7, with TRBD1 as a possible D gene (5 bases). The V end lost 0 bases, the J end lost 2 bases, and 9 bases lay between the germline ends. Germline V gene data show CDR1 as SGHNT and CDR2 as YYREEE (reference sequence). This CDR3 comprises 14 residues. CDR3 sequence reads: CASSLGPQAYEQYF. Here the CDR3 DNA reads TGTGCCAGCAGCTTGGGTCCACAGGCCTACGAGCAGTACTTC.

V is TRBV9 and J is TRBJ2-7; D gene uncertain. The CDR3 runs 13 residues. V was clipped by 0 bases and J by 1 base, with 5 bases between them. Per the germline V gene, CDR1 is SGDLS and CDR2 is YYNGEE. The CDR3 sequence: CASSVAVSYEQYF. DNA for the CDR3: TGTGCCAGCAGCGTAGCCGTTTCCTACGAGCAGTACTTC.

As to this clonotype: A much bigger clone sits one base away, suggesting this may be a read error. V gene TRBV6-4 combines with J gene TRBJ1-1, with D maybe TRBD1 (5 bases). Trimming stripped 4 bases from V and 11 bases from J, with 17 bases between. CDR1 MRHNA and CDR2 SNTAGT come from the germline V gene. This CDR3 contains 13 residues. This CDR3 reads CASSGGATSKAFF. CDR3 coding DNA: TGTGCCAGCAGTGGCGGGGCGACCTCGAAGGCTTTCTTT.